This T cell receptor beta chain was documented in a study of control samples from healthy donors and cancer patients. With 0 bases removed from V and 5 bases from J, the gap between germline ends came to 17 bases. This CDR3 spans 16 amino acids. Germline values: CDR1 SGHRS, CDR2 YFSETQ. Produced via immunoSEQ multiplex PCR; TCRdb's table is partial and in-frame only. The data contain some 130,000 clones, approximately 90% of them seen just once; the ten biggest clones take up approximately 9%. The sample comprised blood. J is TRBJ1-2 and V is TRBV5-1, with D possibly matching TRBD1 (6 bases). The sequence came from a man aged 18 to 35 in good health. As DNA, the CDR3 is TGCGCCAGCAGCTTGGCCTGGGGGGGCGCGGGATATGGCTACACCTTC. Protein sequence: CASSLAWGGAGYGYTF.